The rows below give T cell receptor beta chains drawn from one sample of a study of blood T cell repertoires in COVID-19. Produced via immunoSEQ multiplex PCR; TCRdb's table is partial and in-frame only. This sample has around 230,000 clones, with 70% to 85% found just once. Material for sequencing was PBMCs or T cells enriched from blood (not recorded which). The receptors derive from a man aged 35-49 years who had recovered from COVID-19. Each CDR3 is given without its conserved first and last residue.

TRBJ1-4,TRBV4-2,ASSQGTGQGWVEKLF
TRBJ2-1,TRBV7-8,ASSPLAGLSNEQF
TRBJ1-1,TRBV5-1,ASSLGGSYTEAF
TRBJ1-1,TRBV6-5,ASSYSYKNTEAF
TRBJ2-2,TRBV9,ASSVGGGNTGELF
TRBJ2-5,TRBV29-1,SVRQGDETQY
TRBJ2-3,TRBV15,ATSLIPGLIDTQY
TRBJ2-1,TRBV5-1,ASSLGDSYNEQF
TRBJ2-7,TRBV4-2,ASSQGGLAAYEQY
TRBJ2-7,TRBV6-2/TRBV6-3,ASSYPRVAGDYEQY
TRBJ2-7,TRBV6-1,ASSERRAEGVAYEQY
TRBJ1-3,TRBV18,ASSPTGESAGNTIY
TRBJ2-2,TRBV27,ASSWGLNTGELF
TRBJ2-1,TRBV5-1,ASNRLAGGSNEQF
TRBJ2-2,TRBV27,ASSWTGANTGELF
TRBJ1-6,TRBV7-2,ASSLEAVRSSYNSPLH
TRBJ1-1,TRBV4-1,ASSHPTVNTEAF
TRBJ1-2,TRBV18,ASSPGTGGDYGYT
TRBJ1-5,TRBV19,ASSNGHTNQPQH
TRBJ1-1,TRBV12-3/TRBV12-4,ASSPIGVEAF
TRBJ1-5,TRBV27,ASRVWGRGSNQPQH
TRBJ2-3,TRBV6-5,ASRLVADTQY
TRBJ1-1,TRBV5-4,ASSRTGSANTEAF
TRBJ2-7,TRBV7-2,ASSLRGQLEQY
TRBJ1-6,TRBV9,ASSLGTGARGYSPLH
TRBJ2-7,TRBV6-4,ASSDPGQGTYEQY
TRBJ2-7,TRBV2,ASSENRGSYEQY
TRBJ1-1,TRBV5-1,ASSSNQNTEAF
TRBJ1-2,TRBV3-1/TRBV3-2,ASSQDTTGGPSNYGYT
TRBJ2-1,TRBV19,ASRDRPIDEQF
TRBJ1-1,TRBV29-1,SVGTGGNTEAF
TRBJ1-5,TRBV29-1,SVSGTGHQPQH
TRBJ2-2,TRBV10-3,AISDGSWARVGELF
TRBJ1-1,TRBV5-8,ASSLIKREAF
TRBJ1-1,TRBV7-2,ASSFNQGGTEAF
TRBJ2-2,TRBV7-9,ASSFLAGDHTGELF
TRBJ1-2,TRBV7-2,ASSPLTGGKYGYT
TRBJ2-1,TRBV30,AWSVSGRVGNEQF
TRBJ2-3,TRBV5-1,ASSWQLAGGTDTQY
TRBJ2-2,TRBV18,ASSSLSSGANTGELF
TRBJ1-5,TRBV19,ASSRRDRGNQPQH
TRBJ1-1,TRBV2,ASRSTGTEAF
TRBJ1-6,TRBV28,ASSFLASPLH
TRBJ1-4,TRBV4-3,ASSQPRGGQEKLF
TRBJ1-3,TRBV5-1,ASSLMGASSGNTIY
TRBJ1-1,TRBV5-1,ASSLAKNTEAF
TRBJ1-1,TRBV28,ASSRRQGRTEAF
TRBJ1-2,TRBV28,ASSFSPGQVSWGYGYT
TRBJ2-3,TRBV4-3,ASSQERGTDTQY
TRBJ1-1,TRBV3-1/TRBV3-2,ASSQYRGRGTF
TRBJ2-3,TRBV11-3,ASSKGALTDTQY
TRBJ1-1,TRBV15,ATSRGWGDDTEAF